Presented here are 8 T cell receptor beta chains from one specimen sequenced in a study of tumor-infiltrating lymphocytes in primary liver carcinoma. Constant-region priming of around 530 ng total RNA yielded TCR beta cDNA. What produced the TCR beta libraries was three nested multiplex PCR rounds using slightly modified ARM-PCR. Use of TRBV1-TRBV30 forward primers with a C-beta reverse primer characterized the first two PCR rounds, which lasted about 9 cycles each. TCRdb redid the calling of the multiplex PCR reads with MiXCR, one entry per CDR3 protein. The sample includes about 130,000 distinct CDR3 sequences, around 64% of them seen just once. Without any cell sorting, about 19-31 mg of bulk tissue yielded co-extracted RNA and DNA. Sequences were obtained from liver tumor tissue from sampling region 3. Subset indicated: tumor region T3, left-lateral pole. These receptors all stem from a woman aged 60-70 years with primary liver carcinoma and hepatitis B virus infection.

This chain joins TRBV28 and TRBJ2-3; no definite D call. The V end lost 4 bases, the J end lost 0 bases, and 20 bases lay between the germline ends. The CDR3 extends over 18 amino acids. CDR1 MDHEN and CDR2 SYDVKM come from the germline V gene. CDR3 bases: TGTGCCAGCAGTTCCGGACGATCGTTTTCGGCTAGCACAGATACGCAGTATTTT. This translates into CASSSGRSFSASTDTQYF.

This clonotype appeared a few times. Given a much more abundant clone one base away, this may be a read error. The chain links TRBV6-1 to TRBJ2-1; no clear D gene. The V gene's germline CDR1 is MNHNS and CDR2 SASEGT. The CDR3 totals 15 residues. CDR3 sequence reads: CASSDGVDFYNKQFF. CDR3 sequence (DNA): TGTGCCAGCAGTGACGGCGTAGACTTCTACAATAAGCAGTTCTTC.

This clonotype occurred many times. This chain uses TRBV4-1 with TRBJ1-5; TRBD1 aligns across 9 bases. CDR1 is MGHRA and CDR2 is YSYEKL in the germline V gene. Losses at the gene ends were 4 bases for V and 5 bases for J; bases not matched to a gene: 6. CDR3 length: 15 amino acids. The CDR3 DNA reads as TGCGCCAGCAGCCGAACAGGGGGCGAAGATCAGCCCCAGCATTTT. It codes for CASSRTGGEDQPQHF.

This clonotype was detected many times. This chain links TRBV5-6 with TRBJ2-1, with D perhaps given as TRBD1 or TRBD2 (5 bases each). This CDR3 has 14 residues. Germline V gene sequence: CDR1 SGHDT, CDR2 YYEEEE. Trimming left V 3 bases short and J 7 bases short, with 14 bases between. In DNA, the CDR3 is TGTGCCAGCAGCTGGGACCGGGATCGGAATGAGCAGTTCTTC. Amino acid sequence: CASSWDRDRNEQFF.

On this clonotype: A much larger clone differs from this one at a single base, so this may be a read error. J is TRBJ2-3 and V is TRBV29-1, with a tentative D call TRBD2 (7 bases). The CDR3 covers 15 residues. CDR1 SQVTM and CDR2 ANQGSEA come from the germline V gene. DNA for the CDR3: TGCGGCGTTGGGGGAGGGGGGACCACATCAGATACGCAGTATTTT. Its translation: CGVGGGGTTSDTQYF.

The rearrangement joins TRBV4-2 to TRBJ2-1, with D hard to call. The germline V and J ends were trimmed by 4 bases and 7 bases, with 20 bases remaining between them. The CDR3 length is 16 residues. Germline values: CDR1 LGHNA, CDR2 YNFKEQ. The CDR3 reads CASSLVGSGSDNEQFF. In nucleotides, the CDR3 is TGTGCCAGCAGCCTGGTGGGCAGTGGAAGCGATAATGAGCAGTTCTTC.

As for this clonotype: One junction end disagrees with the germline gene, perhaps due to a read error. The rearrangement uses TRBV6-2 or TRBV6-3 and TRBJ2-7, with D perhaps TRBD2 (6 bases). Germline lookup yields CDR1 MNHEY and CDR2 SVGEGT. This CDR3 has 15 residues. The CDR3 nucleotides are TGTGCCAGCTGTCAGGAGGGGTTATCCACCTACGAGCGGTACTTC. Translated, it gives CASCQEGLSTYERYF.

This clonotype was detected a few times. The chain has TRBV28 and TRBJ1-1, with 7 bases aligning to TRBD1. Per the germline V gene, CDR1 is MDHEN and CDR2 is SYDVKM. CDR3 length: 12 residues. Losses at the gene ends were 10 bases for V and 11 bases for J; bases not matched to a gene: 13. For the CDR3, the DNA is TGTGCCATCTCGACAGGGAGATATCAGGCTTTCTTT. Protein: CAISTGRYQAFF. Full variable domain (rest looked up from reference TRBV28 and TRBJ1-1): DVKVTQSSRYLVKRTGEKVFLECVQDMDHENMFWYRQDPGLGLRLIYFSYDVKMKEKGDIPEGYSVSREKKERFSLILESASTNQTSMYLCAISTGRYQAFFGQGTRLTVV.